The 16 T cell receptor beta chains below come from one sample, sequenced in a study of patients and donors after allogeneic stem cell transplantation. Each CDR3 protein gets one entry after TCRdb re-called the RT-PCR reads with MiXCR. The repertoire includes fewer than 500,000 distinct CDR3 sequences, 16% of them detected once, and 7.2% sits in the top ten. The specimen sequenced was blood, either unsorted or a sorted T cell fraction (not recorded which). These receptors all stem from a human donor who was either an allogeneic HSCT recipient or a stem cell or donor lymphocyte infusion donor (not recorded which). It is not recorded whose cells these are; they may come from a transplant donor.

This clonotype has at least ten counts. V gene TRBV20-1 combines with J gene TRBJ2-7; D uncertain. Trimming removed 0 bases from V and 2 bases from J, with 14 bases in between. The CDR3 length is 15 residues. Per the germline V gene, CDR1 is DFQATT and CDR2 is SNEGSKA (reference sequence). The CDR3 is CSARDRHTLTYEQYF. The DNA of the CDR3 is TGCAGTGCTAGAGATCGCCACACACTTACCTACGAGCAGTACTTC.

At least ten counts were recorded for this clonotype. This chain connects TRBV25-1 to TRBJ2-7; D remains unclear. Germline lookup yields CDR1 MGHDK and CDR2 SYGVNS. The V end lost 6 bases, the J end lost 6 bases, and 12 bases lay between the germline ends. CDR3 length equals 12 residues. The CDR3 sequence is CASSAPYSEQYF. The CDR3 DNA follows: TGTGCCAGCAGCGCCCCTTACTCCGAGCAGTACTTC.

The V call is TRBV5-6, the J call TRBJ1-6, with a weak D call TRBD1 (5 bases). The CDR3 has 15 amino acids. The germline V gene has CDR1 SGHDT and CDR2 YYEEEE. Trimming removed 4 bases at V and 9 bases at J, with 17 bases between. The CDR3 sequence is CASSARISGGSPLHF. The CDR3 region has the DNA TGTGCCAGCAGCGCCAGGATATCGGGGGGTTCACCCCTCCACTTT. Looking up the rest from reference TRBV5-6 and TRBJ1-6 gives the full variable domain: DAGVTQSPTHLIKTRGQQVTLRCSPKSGHDTVSWYQQALGQGPQFIFQYYEEEERQRGNFPDRFSGHQFPNYSSELNVNALLLGDSALYLCASSARISGGSPLHFGNGTRLTVT.

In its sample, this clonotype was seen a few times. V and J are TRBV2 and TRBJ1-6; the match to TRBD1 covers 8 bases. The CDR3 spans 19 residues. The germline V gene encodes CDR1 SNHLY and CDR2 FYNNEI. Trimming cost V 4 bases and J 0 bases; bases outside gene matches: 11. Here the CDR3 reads CASSVSGTGPSSYNSPLHF. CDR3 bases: TGTGCCAGCAGTGTTTCCGGGACAGGCCCGAGCTCCTATAATTCACCCCTCCACTTT.

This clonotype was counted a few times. The CDR3 sequence is CASSFTGQGAEAFF. In DNA form, the CDR3 reads TGTGCCAGCAGCTTTACGGGACAGGGAGCTGAAGCTTTCTTT. The rearrangement uses TRBV3-1 and TRBJ1-1; 9 nucleotides match TRBD1. This CDR3 region has 14 residues. Germline CDR1 and CDR2: LGHDT and YNNKEL (reference sequence). The V segment lost 5 bases and the J segment 6 bases; nucleotides outside the gene matches: 7.

The CDR3 reads CASSPVGGTNTEAFF. CDR3 nucleotides: TGTGCCAGCTCACCGGTTGGGGGAACGAACACTGAAGCTTTCTTT. The chain joins TRBV18 to TRBJ1-1; weak D call: TRBD1 (5 bases). The CDR3 has 15 amino acids. Trimming shortened V by 3 bases and J by 1 base, and 12 bases separated the two germline ends. CDR1 KGHSH and CDR2 LQKENI come from the germline V gene.

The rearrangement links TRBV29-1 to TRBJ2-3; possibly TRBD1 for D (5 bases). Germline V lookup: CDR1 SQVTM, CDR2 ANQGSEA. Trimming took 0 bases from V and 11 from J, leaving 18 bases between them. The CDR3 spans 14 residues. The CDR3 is CSVEDRKGYERQYF. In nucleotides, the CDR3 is TGCAGCGTTGAAGATCGTAAGGGGTACGAGAGGCAGTATTTT.

DNA for the CDR3: TGTGCCAGCAGTTTAATCGACAGGGAGGGTCAGCCCCAGCATTTT. Amino acids: CASSLIDREGQPQHF. V and J are TRBV27 and TRBJ1-5, with TRBD1 matching 7 bases. Germline V CDR1 and CDR2: MNHEY, SMNVEV (reference sequence). The CDR3 spans 15 residues. Unmatched junction bases numbered 7, after V lost 2 bases and J lost 6 bases.

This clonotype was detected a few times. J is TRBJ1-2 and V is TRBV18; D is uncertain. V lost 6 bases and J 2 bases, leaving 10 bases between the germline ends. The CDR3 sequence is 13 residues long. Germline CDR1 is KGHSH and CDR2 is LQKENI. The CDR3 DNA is TGTGCCAGCTCTTCCTCACGAAACTATGGCTACACCTTC. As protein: CASSSSRNYGYTF.

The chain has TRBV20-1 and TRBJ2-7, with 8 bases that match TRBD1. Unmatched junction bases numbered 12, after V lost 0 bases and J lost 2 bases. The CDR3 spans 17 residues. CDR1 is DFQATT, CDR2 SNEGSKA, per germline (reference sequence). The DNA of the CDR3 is TGCAGTGCTAGAGATCCAGGGGGCTTAATATCTACCTACGAGCAGTACTTC. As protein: CSARDPGGLISTYEQYF.

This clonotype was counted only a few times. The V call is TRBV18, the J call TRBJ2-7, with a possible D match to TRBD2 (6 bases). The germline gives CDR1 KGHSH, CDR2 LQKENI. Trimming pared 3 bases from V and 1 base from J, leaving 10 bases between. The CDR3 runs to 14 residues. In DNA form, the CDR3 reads TGTGCCAGCTCACCTGCCGGGGGATCCTACGAGCAGTACTTC. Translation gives CASSPAGGSYEQYF.

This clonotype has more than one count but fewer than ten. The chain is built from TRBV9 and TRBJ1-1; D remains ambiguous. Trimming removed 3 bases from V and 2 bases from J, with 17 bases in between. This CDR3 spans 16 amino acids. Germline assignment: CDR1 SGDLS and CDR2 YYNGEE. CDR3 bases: TGTGCCAGCAGCGCACATCAGGACCGGGCCAACACTGAAGCTTTCTTT. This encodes CASSAHQDRANTEAFF. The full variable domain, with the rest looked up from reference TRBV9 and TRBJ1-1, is DSGVTQTPKHLITATGQRVTLRCSPRSGDLSVYWYQQSLDQGLQFLIQYYNGEERAKGNILERFSAQQFPDLHSELNLSSLELGDSALYFCASSAHQDRANTEAFFGQGTRLTVV.

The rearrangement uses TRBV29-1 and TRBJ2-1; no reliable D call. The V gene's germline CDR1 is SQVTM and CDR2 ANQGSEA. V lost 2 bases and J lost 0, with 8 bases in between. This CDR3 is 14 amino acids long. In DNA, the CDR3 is TGCAGCGTTGAATCCGGAAGCTCCTACAATGAGCAGTTCTTC. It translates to CSVESGSSYNEQFF.

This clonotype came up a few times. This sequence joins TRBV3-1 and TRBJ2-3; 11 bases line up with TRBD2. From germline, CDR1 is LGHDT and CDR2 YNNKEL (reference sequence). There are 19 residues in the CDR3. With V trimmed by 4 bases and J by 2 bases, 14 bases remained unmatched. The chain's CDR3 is CASSPIPLTSGDLTDTQYF. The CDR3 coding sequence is TGTGCCAGCAGCCCCATCCCCCTGACTAGCGGGGATCTCACAGATACGCAGTATTTT.

CDR3 in DNA: TGTGCCAGCAGCTTAGCGCTGCACCGTAACTATGGCTACACCTTC. Translation gives CASSLALHRNYGYTF. This chain joins TRBV7-8 and TRBJ1-2; D not resolved. With 0 bases removed from V and 1 base from J, the gap between germline ends came to 9 bases. CDR3 length: 15 residues. Germline CDR1 SGHVS, CDR2 FQNEAQ.

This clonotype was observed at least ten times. DNA for the CDR3: TGTGCCAGTAGTATAGTAGCAGGGAAGGCTGAAGCTTTCTTT. It is translated as CASSIVAGKAEAFF. The chain is built from TRBV19 and TRBJ1-1, with D possibly TRBD1 on 5 matching bases. The CDR3 has 14 amino acids. The germline V gene has CDR1 LNHDA and CDR2 SQIVND (reference sequence). Trimming cost V 1 base and J 6 bases, with 12 bases left between them. Supplemented by reference TRBV19 and TRBJ1-1, the full variable domain reads DGGITQSPKYLFRKEGQNVTLSCEQNLNHDAMYWYRQDPGQGLRLIYYSQIVNDFQKGDIAEGYSVSREKKESFPLTVTSAQKNPTAFYLCASSIVAGKAEAFFGQGTRLTVV.